This T cell receptor (beta chain) came from a study of tumor and adjacent non-tumor tissue in lung cancer. A modified ARM-PCR protocol with three rounds of nested PCR amplified TCRbeta. TCRdb independently ran MiXCR on the multiplex PCR reads; one entry per CDR3 protein. The sample lists tens of thousands of distinct CDR3 sequences, 64% occurring once. No cell sorting was done before RNA was extracted from the tissue. More than 3 cm separated this lung sample from the edge of the tumor. As for this clonotype: Since a much larger clone is just one base distant, this may be a read error.

Per the germline V gene, CDR1 is MRHNA and CDR2 is SNTAGT. With V trimmed by 2 bases and J by 5 bases, 17 bases remained unmatched. There are 19 residues in the CDR3. The sequence derives from a woman in her seventies with non-small cell lung cancer. Source material: distant non-tumor lung tissue. V usage is TRBV6-4 and J usage is TRBJ1-1; 10 nucleotides align to TRBD1. CDR3 protein: CASSDRDRGRLHGWTEAFF. In DNA, the CDR3 is TGTGCCAGCAGTGACAGGGACAGGGGTAGACTCCATGGATGGACTGAAGCTTTCTTT.